This T cell receptor (beta chain) was identified in a study of CD8 T cells in ankylosing spondylitis. Study-wide results and caveats: A CD8+ phenotype characterized the disease-linked clones, which were relatively rare in peripheral blood. In reactive arthritis synovial fluid and blood, some motif variants had been reported before. The study looked at matched synovial fluid samples from ankylosing spondylitis patients. Disease-linked clones were reported to be significantly enriched there.

For TCR beta, libraries came from quantitative 5'-RACE with molecular barcodes. TCRdb redid the calling of the 5' RACE reads with MiXCR, one entry per CDR3 protein. The repertoire holds 250,000 to 300,000 distinct CDR3 sequences, with around 20% as singletons. Turning to this clonotype: Its antigen is as yet unknown.

The CDR3 loop spans 16 amino acids. V lost 5 bases, J lost 2 bases, and 8 bases stayed unmatched. Per germline, CDR1 MDHEN and CDR2 SYDVKM. The clonotype originates from a male donor with ankylosing spondylitis or in good health (not recorded which). Sequenced input: blood, either unsorted or a sorted T cell fraction (not recorded which). The genes are TRBV28 and TRBJ2-2; 7 bases are a match to TRBD1. In DNA form, the CDR3 reads TGTGCCAGCAGTCCCATCCGGGACAGTAACACCGGGGAGCTGTTTTTT. Its translation: CASSPIRDSNTGELFF.